The clone carrying this TCR beta chain was counted only a few times. Antigen unknown. Primers for the PCR totalled 60 Vbeta and 13 Jbeta. Sequencing used immunoSEQ multiplex PCR; TCRdb keeps in-frame clones, though not all of them. The table has fewer than 200,000 clones, approximately 84% seen once. V trimming: 8 bases; J trimming: 2 bases; junction bases outside the gene matches: 2. The CDR3 has 12 amino acids. Germline V gives CDR1 SNHLY, CDR2 FYNNEI. The sample originates from a study of cytomegalovirus exposure and HLA in healthy donors. Study as a whole: As released early, the data held some 85 million unique TCRs from HLA-typed donors. Study-wide findings and caveats: Further analysis was carried out later, and it showed several of the most significant clusters appearing linked to common viral pathogens. With further analysis later on, most CMV-associated TCR beta chains appeared HLA-restricted. Some segments of the V type, notably TRBV6-2 and TRBV6-3, were excluded as indistinguishable.

The sample consisted of PBMCs. This receptor was identified in a man between 18 and 35 years old in good health and CMV-seropositive. The V call is TRBV2, the J call TRBJ1-2, with 7 bases matching TRBD1. The CDR3 sequence is CASDRDNYGYTF. The CDR3 DNA sequence: TGTGCCAGCGACAGGGACAACTATGGCTACACCTTC.